Included here is one T cell receptor beta chain sequence, with context. Its antigen is unidentified. PCR primers comprised 60 Vbeta and 13 Jbeta primers. Sequencing used immunoSEQ multiplex PCR; TCRdb keeps in-frame clones, though not all of them. The sample holds over 95,000 clones; less than 80% are singletons and the top ten take around 3.9%. The CDR3 extends over 22 amino acids. With 4 bases clipped from V and 0 bases from J, the junction kept 16 bases outside the gene matches. The data are from a study of cytomegalovirus exposure and HLA in healthy donors. General observations from the study: Later findings reportedly placed an Asian-associated ancestry cluster below the roughly 690-donor mean for N-insertions. Sequencing likely generated an artifact that appeared as a cluster of highly shared sequence variants.

The receptor was derived from a woman in her forties in good health and CMV-seropositive. Sequencing was performed on PBMCs. The chain is built from TRBV6-7 and TRBJ2-6; 12 bases match TRBD2. TRBV6-7 is sorted into the ORF group, with uncertain function. The CDR3 region has the DNA TGTGCCAGCAGTTCCCACGCACAACTAGCGGGGGGATACCGCTCTGGGGCCAACGTCCTGACTTTC. Protein product: CASSSHAQLAGGYRSGANVLTF.